The 24 T cell receptor beta chains reported below all come from one sample, sequenced in a study of blood T cell repertoires in COVID-19. This table comes from immunoSEQ multiplex PCR, and its TCRdb copy is limited to in-frame clones, with some not included. The data hold approximately 200,000 clones, with 70% to 90% observed a single time. Sequences were obtained from peripheral blood. These receptors originate from a human donor with active or convalescent COVID-19. The donor label of this sample is uncertain.

The chain recombines TRBV5-1 with TRBJ2-5; D is perhaps TRBD2 (5 bases). Trimming removed 0 bases from V and 2 bases from J, with 11 bases in between. Per germline, CDR1 SGHRS and CDR2 YFSETQ. The CDR3 contains 15 residues. The CDR3 DNA reads TGCGCCAGCAGCTTGGCTGCGGGCATACAAGAGACCCAGTACTTC. It specifies CASSLAAGIQETQYF.

The gene calls are TRBV7-2 and TRBJ1-1; the D is unclear. The CDR3 extends over 15 amino acids. Between the trimmed V and J ends, which lost 2 bases and 1 base, there was a span of 11 bases. Germline CDR1 reads SGHTA; CDR2 reads FQGNSA. CDR3 DNA sequence: TGTGCCAGCAGCTTATACCTGACTCCGAACACTGAAGCTTTCTTT. It translates to CASSLYLTPNTEAFF.

In nucleotides, the CDR3 is TGTGCCTGGGGGCAGTTGGGCGGGGAGCAGTTCTTC. This sequence encodes CAWGQLGGEQFF. The rearrangement joins TRBV30 to TRBJ2-1, with D perhaps matching TRBD2 (5 bases). Per the germline V gene, CDR1 is GTSNPN and CDR2 is SVGIG (reference sequence). This CDR3 is built from 12 residues. V was trimmed by 5 bases and J by 10 bases, leaving 15 bases between them. Full variable domain (missing parts from reference TRBV30 and TRBJ2-1): SQTIHQWPATLVQPVGSPLSLECTVEGTSNPNLYWYRQAAGRGLQLLFYSVGIGQISSEVPQNLSASRPQDRQFILSSKKLLLSDSGFYLCAWGQLGGEQFFGPGTRLTVL.

The genes are TRBV13 and TRBJ2-7, with 12 bases identical to TRBD1. J gave up 3 bases and V 4 bases, and 10 bases lay outside the gene matches. The CDR3 consists of 17 residues. Per germline, CDR1 PRHDT and CDR2 FYEKMQ (reference sequence). Written as DNA, the CDR3 is TGTGCCAGCAGCTGGGGACAGGGGGCGGGGTCACGCTACGAGCAGTACTTC. This translates into CASSWGQGAGSRYEQYF.

V is TRBV5-6 and J is TRBJ2-5; 7 bases map to TRBD2. V dropped 1 base and J dropped 2; count of bases not matched to a gene: 5. CDR1 and CDR2 (germline): SGHDT, YYEEEE. The CDR3 length is 15 residues. CDR3 residues: CASSLPGTKQETQYF. The CDR3 DNA follows: TGTGCCAGCAGCTTGCCCGGGACTAAACAAGAGACCCAGTACTTC.

This chain links TRBV27 with TRBJ1-2, with TRBD1 as a possible D gene (6 bases). This CDR3 is built from 18 residues. The ends were cut back, 5 bases at V and 4 bases at J, with 26 bases in the middle. The germline V gene encodes CDR1 MNHEY and CDR2 SMNVEV (reference sequence). In nucleotides, the CDR3 is TGTGCCAGCAGTCCGCCATGGGGGAGTACAGGGAAGTTCTATGGCTACACCTTC. Protein sequence: CASSPPWGSTGKFYGYTF.

The chain couples TRBV18 to TRBJ2-7; 10 bases fit TRBD1. This CDR3 contains 16 residues. With V trimmed by 2 bases and J by 6 bases, 10 bases remained unmatched. CDR1 is KGHSH, CDR2 LQKENI, per germline. CDR3 bases: TGTGCCAGCTCACCAGTGGCCGGGACAGGGGCGGTCGAGCAGTACTTC. This encodes CASSPVAGTGAVEQYF.

This clone is a singleton in its sample. The chain joins TRBV5-1 to TRBJ2-5; 9 bases map to TRBD1. Germline CDR1 and CDR2: SGHRS and YFSETQ. Trimming took 5 bases from V and 7 from J; bases not matched to a gene: 9. The CDR3 has 14 amino acids. CDR3: CASSRGDRARTQYF. CDR3 bases: TGCGCCAGCAGTAGGGGGGACAGGGCCCGGACCCAGTACTTC.

The rearrangement uses TRBV5-1 and TRBJ2-7; TRBD2 is a possible D gene (6 bases). CDR1 and CDR2 (germline): SGHRS, YFSETQ. This CDR3 has 15 amino acids. Deletions cut 4 bases from V and 4 bases from J, with 18 bases between. CDR3 sequence: CASSPMAGGLYEQYF. CDR3 DNA: TGCGCCAGCAGCCCGATGGCCGGGGGATTGTACGAGCAGTACTTC.

The chain couples TRBV2 to TRBJ2-7; TRBD2 matches 9 bases. The CDR3 is made up of 13 amino acids. Germline CDR1 and CDR2: SNHLY and FYNNEI. The ends lost 8 bases at V and 4 bases at J; junction bases unmatched: 6. The CDR3 region is CASEVAGEYEQYF. The DNA for the CDR3 is TGTGCCAGCGAGGTAGCGGGAGAGTACGAGCAGTACTTC.

The genes are TRBV7-3 and TRBJ1-2; D is ambiguous. Germline assignment: CDR1 SGHTA and CDR2 FQGTGA. The CDR3 contains 13 residues. Between the trimmed V and J ends, which lost 5 bases and 8 bases, there was a span of 15 bases. CDR3 DNA: TGTGCCAGCAGCCCTAGCGGAGGGTTCGGCTACACCTTC. This encodes CASSPSGGFGYTF.

CDR3 bases: TGTGCCAGCAGCCAGGCAGGGGGGCTGAATGAAAAACTGTTTTTT. It translates to CASSQAGGLNEKLFF. The V gene is TRBV3-1 (or the pseudogene TRBV3-2), the J gene TRBJ1-4; TRBD1 matches at 7 bases. The germline V gene encodes CDR1 LGHDT and CDR2 YNNKEL (reference sequence). The CDR3 runs to 15 residues. The V and J ends lost 3 bases and 5 bases, in that order; junction bases with no gene match: 6.

The V call is TRBV3-1 (or the pseudogene TRBV3-2), the J call TRBJ1-3; 7 nucleotides agree with TRBD1. This CDR3 spans 14 amino acids. Germline V lookup: CDR1 LGHDT, CDR2 YNNKEL (reference sequence). The J segment lost 4 bases and the V segment lost 0 bases, leaving 0 bases of the junction unmatched. CDR3 sequence reads: CASSQETGGNTIYF. CDR3 in DNA: TGTGCCAGCAGCCAAGAGACAGGGGGAAACACCATATATTTT.

The chain joins TRBV9 to TRBJ2-1; TRBD2 might be the D (5 bases). The CDR3 is 14 amino acids. V dropped 3 bases and J dropped 7 bases, with 14 bases sitting between them. Germline V CDR1 and CDR2: SGDLS, YYNGEE. The CDR3 sequence is CASSAGLGSNEQFF. CDR3 coding DNA: TGTGCCAGCAGCGCAGGACTCGGATCGAATGAGCAGTTCTTC. The whole variable domain, remainder taken from reference TRBV9 and TRBJ2-1, is DSGVTQTPKHLITATGQRVTLRCSPRSGDLSVYWYQQSLDQGLQFLIQYYNGEERAKGNILERFSAQQFPDLHSELNLSSLELGDSALYFCASSAGLGSNEQFFGPGTRLTVL.

The J gene is TRBJ1-2, the V gene TRBV28; possibly TRBD1 for D (5 bases). This CDR3 comprises 13 residues. Per germline, CDR1 MDHEN and CDR2 SYDVKM. Trimming pared 3 bases from V and 6 bases from J, leaving 11 bases between. The CDR3 reads CASSLGGSDGYTF. CDR3 nucleotide sequence: TGTGCCAGCAGTTTGGGGGGATCGGATGGCTACACCTTC.

The rearrangement links TRBV7-3 to TRBJ2-1, with 9 nucleotides matching TRBD2. The junction had 8 bases not matched to a gene; V was cut back by 5 bases and J by 6 bases. In germline, CDR1 is SGHTA, CDR2 FQGTGA. The CDR3 contains 15 residues. The CDR3 protein is CASSMLAGPINEQFF. The CDR3 DNA reads TGTGCCAGCAGCATGCTAGCGGGGCCGATCAATGAGCAGTTCTTC.

The chain is built from TRBV5-5 and TRBJ1-3; a weak D match, TRBD1 (5 bases). Per germline, CDR1 SGHKS and CDR2 YYEKEE (reference sequence). The CDR3 covers 14 residues. Trimming shortened V by 5 bases and J by 7 bases, and 16 bases separated the two germline ends. The CDR3 DNA sequence: TGTGCCAGCAGTGATCAGGGTCTTCGGAACACCATATATTTT. This sequence encodes CASSDQGLRNTIYF.

The chain carries TRBV18 and TRBJ2-7; D may be TRBD1 (5 bases). Germline V gene sequence: CDR1 KGHSH, CDR2 LQKENI. CDR3 size: 13 residues. V lost 4 bases to trimming and J lost 5 bases, with 12 bases between them. CDR3 sequence: CASSLGRADEQYF. CDR3 nucleotide sequence: TGTGCCAGCTCACTCGGCAGGGCAGACGAGCAGTACTTC. Combining the CDR3 with reference TRBV18 and TRBJ2-7 gives the whole variable domain NAGVMQNPRHLVRRRGQEARLRCSPMKGHSHVYWYRQLPEEGLKFMVYLQKENIIDESGMPKERFSAEFPKEGPSILRIQQVVRGDSAAYFCASSLGRADEQYFGPGTRLTVT.

This rearrangement joins TRBV10-3 to TRBJ2-7; tentative D call: TRBD1 (6 bases). The V gene's germline CDR1 is ENHRY and CDR2 SYGVKD. CDR3 length equals 14 residues. V lost 0 bases and J 5 bases, leaving 11 bases between the germline ends. The CDR3: CAISESQGSNEQYF. The CDR3, as DNA: TGTGCCATCAGTGAGTCCCAGGGGTCCAACGAGCAGTACTTC.

The J gene is TRBJ2-5, the V gene TRBV16; perhaps TRBD1 as D (5 bases). Germline CDR1 KGHSY, CDR2 FQNENV. V lost 6 bases and J lost 1, with 9 bases in between. The CDR3 covers 13 residues. CDR3 DNA: TGTGCCAGCAGAACAGGCTTCCAAGAGACCCAGTACTTC. Amino acids: CASRTGFQETQYF.

This clone has just a few counts. The V and J genes are TRBV15 and TRBJ2-6; D may be TRBD2 (6 bases). The V and J ends lost 1 base and 2 bases respectively, with 6 bases between them. Germline V gene lookup returns CDR1 LNHNV and CDR2 YYDKDF (reference sequence). The CDR3 is made up of 15 amino acids. Written as DNA, the CDR3 is TGTGCCACCAGCAGAGGGGGGGCTGGGGCCAACGTCCTGACTTTC. This encodes CATSRGGAGANVLTF.

The chain carries TRBV30 and TRBJ2-7; maybe TRBD1 (6 bases). The CDR3 loop spans 13 amino acids. V was trimmed by 4 bases and J by 5 bases, leaving 15 bases between them. Germline V gene data show CDR1 as GTSNPN and CDR2 as SVGIG (reference sequence). The CDR3 region has the DNA TGTGCCTGGATTCGGGACACTGTCGACGAGCAGTACTTC. Translating it yields CAWIRDTVDEQYF.

The genes are TRBV2 and TRBJ2-7; a possible D gene is TRBD1 (6 bases). The CDR3 length is 14 residues. V gave up 8 bases and J gave up 4 bases, with 18 bases separating them. Germline V lookup: CDR1 SNHLY, CDR2 FYNNEI. CDR3 DNA: TGTGCCAGCGTTCTCTTTACAGGGAGTTACGAGCAGTACTTC. This encodes CASVLFTGSYEQYF.

The V call is TRBV6-5, the J call TRBJ2-1; 13 nucleotides line up with TRBD2. The germline V gene encodes CDR1 MNHEY and CDR2 SVGAGI. V was pared by 6 bases and J by 8 bases, with 7 bases of the junction left unmatched. The CDR3 has 15 residues. The CDR3 here is CASSRTSGGRDEQFF. In DNA form, the CDR3 reads TGTGCCAGCAGCCGGACTAGCGGGGGCCGAGATGAGCAGTTCTTC.